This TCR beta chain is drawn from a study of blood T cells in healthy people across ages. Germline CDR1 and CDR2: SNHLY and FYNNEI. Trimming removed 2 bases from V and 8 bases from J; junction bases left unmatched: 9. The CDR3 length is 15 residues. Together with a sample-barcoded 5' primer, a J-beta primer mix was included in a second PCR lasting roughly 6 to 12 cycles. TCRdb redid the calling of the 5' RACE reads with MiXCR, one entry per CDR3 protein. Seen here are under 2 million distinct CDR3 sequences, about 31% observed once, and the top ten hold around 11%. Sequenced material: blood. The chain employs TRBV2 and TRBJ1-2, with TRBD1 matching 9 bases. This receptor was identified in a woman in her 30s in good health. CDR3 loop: CASSEPKGQGWGYTF. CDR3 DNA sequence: TGTGCCAGCAGTGAACCCAAGGGACAGGGTTGGGGCTACACCTTC.